Following are 24 T cell receptor beta chains from one sample sequenced in a study of shared clonotypes between healthy human individuals. Sequencing was performed with immunoSEQ multiplex PCR; in TCRdb, only in-frame clones are kept and a portion is missing. The sample has some 1 million clones, 65% to 80% seen once. The sequencing sample was made of memory CD4+ T cells sorted from blood. The subset: CD45RA-negative fraction. These receptors all come from a man between 18 and 29 years old in good health.

The chain uses TRBV5-1 and TRBJ2-1, with TRBD1 matching over 9 bases. The CDR3 covers 15 residues. From germline, CDR1 is SGHRS and CDR2 YFSETQ. J was trimmed by 6 bases and V by 4 bases; bases with no gene match: 8. CDR3 DNA sequence: TGCGCCAGCAGCCCTACAGCGGACAGGGGCAATGAGCAGTTCTTC. Translated, it gives CASSPTADRGNEQFF.

This clone was detected only a few times. The genes are TRBV5-5 and TRBJ1-1, with unresolved D. The germline V gene encodes CDR1 SGHKS and CDR2 YYEKEE (reference sequence). V was cut by 4 bases and J by 0 bases, with 16 bases left in between. This CDR3 comprises 16 residues. The CDR3 nucleotides read TGTGCCAGCAGCCTTAGCTTGGGCGGAATGAACACTGAAGCTTTCTTT. Amino acid sequence: CASSLSLGGMNTEAFF.

This chain connects TRBV4-1 to TRBJ2-3; D remains unclear. Germline V lookup: CDR1 MGHRA, CDR2 YSYEKL. This CDR3 comprises 14 residues. The V end lost 0 bases, the J end lost 7 bases, and 11 bases lay between the germline ends. CDR3 coding DNA: TGCGCCAGCAGCCAAGATCTGGGTTATCATACGCAGTATTTT. Translated, it gives CASSQDLGYHTQYF.

The gene calls are TRBV18 and TRBJ2-4; D is undetermined. The V end lost 0 bases, the J end lost 6 bases, and 12 bases lay between the germline ends. There are 15 residues in the CDR3. CDR1 KGHSH and CDR2 LQKENI come from the germline V gene. Here the CDR3 DNA reads TGTGCCAGCTCACCACCTACACATGGTGGAAACATTCAGTACTTC. This gives the protein CASSPPTHGGNIQYF.

With regard to this clone: Different DNA sequences within this sample yield the same CDR3. The J gene is TRBJ2-5, the V gene TRBV5-4; 8 bases align to TRBD2. V lost 1 base to trimming and J lost 5 bases; unmatched junction nucleotides: 4. This CDR3 contains 14 residues. The germline V gene has CDR1 SGHNT and CDR2 YYREEE (reference sequence). The CDR3 DNA sequence: TGTGCCAGCAGCTTGTCCGGGGGGGCTGAGACCCAGTACTTC. Residues: CASSLSGGAETQYF.

The chain has TRBV4-3 and TRBJ2-3, with D uncertain. Germline CDR1 LGHNA, CDR2 YSLEER. V shed 0 bases and J shed 0 bases, with 13 bases lying between them. The CDR3 spans 17 residues. This CDR3 reads CASSQEAPQFSTDTQYF. The CDR3 nucleotides read TGCGCCAGCAGCCAAGAGGCTCCGCAGTTCAGCACAGATACGCAGTATTTT.

The rearrangement joins TRBV11-1 to TRBJ1-4, with unresolved D. V lost 6 bases, J lost 6 bases, and 14 bases lay in between. Germline V lookup: CDR1 SGHAT, CDR2 FQDESV (reference sequence). The CDR3 contains 14 residues. The CDR3 loop reads CASRKSGPHEKLFF. CDR3 nucleotides: TGTGCCAGCAGGAAGTCCGGGCCACATGAAAAACTGTTTTTT.

This clone was seen only a few times. The rearrangement joins TRBV2 to TRBJ2-2, with 8 bases identical to TRBD1. V shed 0 bases, J shed 6 bases, and the junction held 6 bases outside the gene matches. The CDR3 length is 16 residues. CDR1 and CDR2 from the germline V gene are SNHLY and FYNNEI. CDR3 bases: TGTGCCAGCAGTGAAGCGCTCGGACAGGGATCCGGGGAGCTGTTTTTT. It specifies CASSEALGQGSGELFF.

The chain has TRBV7-8 and TRBJ1-4; 7 bases are shared with TRBD1. V lost 5 bases to trimming and J lost 0 bases; unmatched junction nucleotides: 6. CDR1 and CDR2 (germline): SGHVS, FQNEAQ. The CDR3 loop spans 16 amino acids. CDR3 nucleotides: TGTGCCAGCAGCGCGAATACAGGGGCAACTAATGAAAAACTGTTTTTT. Residues: CASSANTGATNEKLFF.

This clone showed up just once. The chain combines TRBV9 with TRBJ2-5; D perhaps matches TRBD1 (6 bases). Germline V lookup: CDR1 SGDLS, CDR2 YYNGEE. The CDR3 covers 15 residues. Trimming removed 3 bases from V and 0 bases from J, with 12 bases in between. CDR3 residues: CASSGTGTNQETQYF. The CDR3 nucleotides are TGTGCCAGCAGCGGAACCGGGACAAACCAAGAGACCCAGTACTTC.

This clone was seen a few times. The chain carries TRBV28 and TRBJ1-2; no clear D gene. Germline CDR1 reads MDHEN; CDR2 reads SYDVKM. The CDR3 length is 14 residues. Trimming left V 7 bases short and J 4 bases short, with 16 bases between. The CDR3 protein is CASIGPTKGYGYTF. CDR3 in DNA: TGTGCCAGCATCGGGCCCACAAAGGGCTATGGCTACACCTTC.

As to this clone: The same CDR3 arises from other DNA sequences in this sample as well. V gene TRBV6-6 combines with J gene TRBJ2-3; possible D gene TRBD2, 6 bases. Germline V gene lookup returns CDR1 MNHNY and CDR2 SVGAGI (reference sequence). Trimming left V 6 bases short and J 0 bases short, with 7 bases between. The CDR3 consists of 13 residues. CDR3 in amino acids: CASRRDSTDTQYF. CDR3 coding DNA: TGTGCCAGCAGGCGGGACAGCACAGATACGCAGTATTTT.

The chain joins TRBV6-6 to TRBJ2-7; 8 bases are a match to TRBD2. The CDR3 is made up of 15 amino acids. From germline, CDR1 is MNHNY and CDR2 SVGAGI (reference sequence). The V gene end was trimmed by 5 bases and the J gene end by 1 base; junction bases not matched to a gene: 7. CDR3 sequence reads: CASSQLASGSYEQYF. In DNA, the CDR3 is TGTGCCAGCAGTCAACTCGCTAGCGGGTCCTACGAGCAGTACTTC.

The chain recombines TRBV7-8 with TRBJ2-3, with D possibly being TRBD2 (5 bases). Trimming stripped 5 bases from V and 0 bases from J, with 15 bases between. The CDR3 has 16 residues. In germline, CDR1 is SGHVS, CDR2 FQNEAQ. The CDR3 nucleotides read TGTGCCAGCAGCCCAGCCGCCAGCGGTAGCACAGATACGCAGTATTTT. Translation gives CASSPAASGSTDTQYF.

This clone was picked up a small number of times. The chain joins TRBV6-5 to TRBJ1-3; maybe TRBD1 (5 bases). The CDR3 is 16 amino acids. Trimming pared 4 bases from V and 0 bases from J, leaving 13 bases between. Germline V gene sequence: CDR1 MNHEY, CDR2 SVGAGI. CDR3 loop: CASSLQEPTSGNTIYF. The CDR3 DNA sequence: TGTGCCAGCAGTTTACAGGAGCCGACCTCTGGAAACACCATATATTTT.

The V call is TRBV28, the J call TRBJ2-7; weak D call: TRBD2 (5 bases). The ends were cut back, 7 bases at V and 3 bases at J, with 16 bases in the middle. This CDR3 spans 14 amino acids. CDR1 is MDHEN and CDR2 is SYDVKM in the germline V gene. The CDR3 spells CASNPRGKGYEQYF. The DNA for the CDR3 is TGTGCCAGCAACCCCCGGGGTAAGGGCTACGAGCAGTACTTC.

This chain uses TRBV10-3 with TRBJ2-2; no definite D call. Deletions cut 1 base from V and 4 bases from J, with 1 base between. Germline assignment: CDR1 ENHRY and CDR2 SYGVKD. This CDR3 spans 12 amino acids. The DNA of the CDR3 is TGTGCCATCAGTGAGTTCACCGGGGAGCTGTTTTTT. This codes for CAISEFTGELFF.

The CDR3 coding sequence is TGCAGCGTTGAAGACTCGACGGGTAGGATGAGCAATCAGCCCCAGCATTTT. Protein: CSVEDSTGRMSNQPQHF. The chain employs TRBV29-1 and TRBJ1-5; D remains ambiguous. V lost 0 bases, J lost 1 base, and 16 bases lay in between. Germline V gene sequence: CDR1 SQVTM, CDR2 ANQGSEA. CDR3 length: 17 amino acids.

The genes are TRBV9 and TRBJ2-3; D is unresolved. The CDR3 covers 15 residues. Germline CDR1 and CDR2: SGDLS and YYNGEE. Between the trimmed V and J ends, which lost 0 bases and 6 bases, there was a span of 14 bases. The CDR3 loop reads CASSVGGSPPDTQYF. Written as DNA, the CDR3 is TGTGCCAGCAGCGTAGGGGGATCTCCTCCGGATACGCAGTATTTT.

This clone appeared a few times. This chain links TRBV5-6 with TRBJ2-1; tentative D call: TRBD1 (5 bases). Deletions cut 4 bases from V and 13 bases from J, with 15 bases between. This CDR3 comprises 12 residues. Germline loops: CDR1 SGHDT, CDR2 YYEEEE. The CDR3 protein is CASSPGRRGQFF. CDR3 DNA: TGTGCCAGCAGCCCCGGACGTAGGGGCCAGTTCTTC.

The chain uses TRBV19 and TRBJ1-1; D remains unclear. Trimming removed 3 bases at V and 0 bases at J, with 11 bases between. The germline CDR1 and CDR2 sequences are LNHDA and SQIVND (reference sequence). The CDR3 sequence is 15 residues long. CDR3 loop: CASSMGEVMNTEAFF. In nucleotides, the CDR3 is TGTGCCAGTAGTATGGGAGAAGTAATGAACACTGAAGCTTTCTTT.

This clone was picked up many times. The sample carries other DNA sequences with the same CDR3. The rearrangement uses TRBV6-1 and TRBJ2-3, with a possible D match to TRBD1 (6 bases). Germline CDR1 and CDR2: MNHNS and SASEGT. The CDR3 extends over 14 amino acids. The V and J ends lost 1 base and 5 bases respectively, with 10 bases between them. The CDR3 reads CASSEGQGRDTQYF. CDR3 in DNA: TGTGCCAGCAGTGAAGGGCAGGGGAGAGATACGCAGTATTTT.

This clone appeared once. The CDR3, as DNA: TGCGCCAGCAGTGAGTCAGTGACCAGCGGGGAGACCCAGTACTTC. This translates into CASSESVTSGETQYF. The chain combines TRBV10-1 with TRBJ2-5; tentatively, D is TRBD2 (6 bases). Germline CDR1 reads WNHNN; CDR2 reads SYGVQD (reference sequence). The CDR3 length is 15 residues. Trimming left V 0 bases short and J 5 bases short, with 13 bases between.

To note about this clone: One junction end disagrees with the germline gene, perhaps due to a read error. The gene calls are TRBV7-7 and TRBJ2-5, with a tentative D call TRBD1 (6 bases). Germline lookup yields CDR1 SSHAT and CDR2 FNYEAQ (reference sequence). This CDR3 contains 15 residues. CDR3 loop: CASSLGRGTQETQYF. The CDR3 DNA reads TGTGCTAGCAGCTTAGGCAGGGGAACCCAAGAGACCCAGTACTTC.